The table lists the clone carrying this T cell receptor beta chain with a count of one. Its specificity is not known. Amplification of TCR beta CDR3 regions used RNA as the template. With the HTBI primer set, the TCR CDR3 went through a first round of RT-PCR. TCRdb re-called the multiplex PCR reads through MiXCR, storing one row per CDR3 protein. The sample has hundreds of thousands of distinct CDR3 sequences, less than 30% seen once; the top ten hold roughly 24%. These data originate in a study of T cells in Graves' hyperthyroidism and ophthalmopathy. CDR3 length: 19 residues. Germline V gene lookup returns CDR1 DFQATT and CDR2 SNEGSKA (reference sequence). V was pared by 0 bases and J by 1 base, with 25 bases between. Findings of the study overall: Within blood appeared most thyroid clonotypes that had expanded above 0.001. A model of 13 V-J pairs discriminated ophthalmopathy from stable hyperthyroidism.

The sequence came from a man aged 35 to 55 with Graves' hyperthyroidism that later progressed to Graves' ophthalmopathy. V is TRBV20-1 and J is TRBJ2-7; tentative D call: TRBD1 (6 bases). Sample: blood. The CDR3: CSARDEQGDSGSASYEQYF. The CDR3 bases are TGCAGTGCTAGAGATGAACAGGGTGACTCTGGAAGCGCGTCCTACGAGCAGTACTTC.